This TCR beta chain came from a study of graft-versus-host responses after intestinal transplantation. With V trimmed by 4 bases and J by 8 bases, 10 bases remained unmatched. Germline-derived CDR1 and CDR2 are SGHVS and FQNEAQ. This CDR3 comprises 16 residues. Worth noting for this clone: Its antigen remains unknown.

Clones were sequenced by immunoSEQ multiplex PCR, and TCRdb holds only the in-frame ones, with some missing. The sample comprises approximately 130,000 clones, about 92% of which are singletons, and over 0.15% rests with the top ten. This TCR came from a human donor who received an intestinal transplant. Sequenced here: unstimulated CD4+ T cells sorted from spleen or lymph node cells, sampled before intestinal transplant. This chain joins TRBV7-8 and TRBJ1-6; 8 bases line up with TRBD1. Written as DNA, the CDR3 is TGTGCCAGCAGCTCGAGAGGGCAGGGGGCTGATTCACCCCTCCACTTT. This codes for CASSSRGQGADSPLHF.